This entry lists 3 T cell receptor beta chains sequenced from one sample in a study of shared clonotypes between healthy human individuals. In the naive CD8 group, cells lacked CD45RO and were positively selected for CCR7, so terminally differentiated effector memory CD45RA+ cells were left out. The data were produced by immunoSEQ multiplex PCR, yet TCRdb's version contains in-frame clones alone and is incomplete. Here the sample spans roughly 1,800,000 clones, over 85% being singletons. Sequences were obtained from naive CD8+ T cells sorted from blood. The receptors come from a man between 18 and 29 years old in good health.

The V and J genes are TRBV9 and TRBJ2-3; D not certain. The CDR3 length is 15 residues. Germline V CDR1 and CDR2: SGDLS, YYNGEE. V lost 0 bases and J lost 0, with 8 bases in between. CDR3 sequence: CASSVGVMSTDTQYF. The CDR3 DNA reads TGTGCCAGCAGCGTAGGGGTTATGAGCACAGATACGCAGTATTTT.

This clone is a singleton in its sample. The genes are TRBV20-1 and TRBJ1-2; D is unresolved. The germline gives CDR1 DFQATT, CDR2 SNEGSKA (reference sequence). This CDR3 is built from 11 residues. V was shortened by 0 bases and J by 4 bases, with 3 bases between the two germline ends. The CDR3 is CSARELYGYTF. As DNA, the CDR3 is TGCAGTGCTAGAGAGCTCTATGGCTACACCTTC.

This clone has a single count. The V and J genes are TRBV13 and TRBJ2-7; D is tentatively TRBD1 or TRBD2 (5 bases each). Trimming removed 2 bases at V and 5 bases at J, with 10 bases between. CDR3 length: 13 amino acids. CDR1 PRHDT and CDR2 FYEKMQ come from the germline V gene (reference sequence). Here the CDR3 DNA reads TGTGCCAGCAGCTTACTCGGGGACCACGAGCAGTACTTC. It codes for CASSLLGDHEQYF.